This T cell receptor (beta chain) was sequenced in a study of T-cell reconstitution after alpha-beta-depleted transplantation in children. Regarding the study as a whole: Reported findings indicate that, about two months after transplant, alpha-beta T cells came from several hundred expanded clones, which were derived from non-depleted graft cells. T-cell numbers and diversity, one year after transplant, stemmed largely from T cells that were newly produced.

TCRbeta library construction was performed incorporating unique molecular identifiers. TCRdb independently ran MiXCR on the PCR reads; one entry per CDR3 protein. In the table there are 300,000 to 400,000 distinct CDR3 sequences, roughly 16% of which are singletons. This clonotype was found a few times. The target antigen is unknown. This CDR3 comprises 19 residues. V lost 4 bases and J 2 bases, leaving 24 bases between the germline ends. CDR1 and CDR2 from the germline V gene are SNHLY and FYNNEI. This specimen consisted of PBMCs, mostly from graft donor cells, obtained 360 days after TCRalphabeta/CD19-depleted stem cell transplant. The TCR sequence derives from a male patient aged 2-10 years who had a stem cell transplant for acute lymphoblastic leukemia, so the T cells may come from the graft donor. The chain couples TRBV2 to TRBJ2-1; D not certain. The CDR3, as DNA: TGTGCCAGCAGTGCCTTGGCGAATGCTTTAATGAGGCCCTACAATGAGCAGTTCTTC. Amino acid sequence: CASSALANALMRPYNEQFF.